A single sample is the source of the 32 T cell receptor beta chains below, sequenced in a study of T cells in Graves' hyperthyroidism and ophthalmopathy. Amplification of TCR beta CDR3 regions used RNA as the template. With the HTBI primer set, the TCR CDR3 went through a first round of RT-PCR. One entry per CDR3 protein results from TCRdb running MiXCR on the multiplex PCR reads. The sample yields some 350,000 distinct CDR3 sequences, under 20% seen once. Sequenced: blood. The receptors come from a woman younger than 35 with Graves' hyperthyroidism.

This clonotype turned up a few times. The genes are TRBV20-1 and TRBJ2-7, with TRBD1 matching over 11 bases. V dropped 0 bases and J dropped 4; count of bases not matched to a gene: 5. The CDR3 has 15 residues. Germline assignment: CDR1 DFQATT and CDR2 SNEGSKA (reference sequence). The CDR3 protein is CSARDAGTGGYEQYF. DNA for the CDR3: TGCAGTGCTAGAGACGCCGGGACAGGGGGATACGAGCAGTACTTC.

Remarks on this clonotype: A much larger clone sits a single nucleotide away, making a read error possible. CDR3 sequence: CASNPTQGASIEACF. The CDR3, as DNA: TGTGCCAGCAACCCGACCCAGGGGGCGAGTATTGAAGCTTGCTTT. The chain has TRBV11-2 and TRBJ1-1, with 8 bases aligning to TRBD1. CDR1 is SGHAT, CDR2 FQNNGV, per germline. This CDR3 has 15 amino acids.

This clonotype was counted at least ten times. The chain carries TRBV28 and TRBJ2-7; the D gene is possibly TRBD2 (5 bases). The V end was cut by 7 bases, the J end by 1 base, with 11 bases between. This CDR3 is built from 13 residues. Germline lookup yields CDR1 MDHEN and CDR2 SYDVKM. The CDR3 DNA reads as TGTGCCAGCAACCTTCCGGGATCCTACGAGCAGTACTTC. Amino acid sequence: CASNLPGSYEQYF. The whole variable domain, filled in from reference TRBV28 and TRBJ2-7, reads DVKVTQSSRYLVKRTGEKVFLECVQDMDHENMFWYRQDPGLGLRLIYFSYDVKMKEKGDIPEGYSVSREKKERFSLILESASTNQTSMYLCASNLPGSYEQYFGPGTRLTVT.

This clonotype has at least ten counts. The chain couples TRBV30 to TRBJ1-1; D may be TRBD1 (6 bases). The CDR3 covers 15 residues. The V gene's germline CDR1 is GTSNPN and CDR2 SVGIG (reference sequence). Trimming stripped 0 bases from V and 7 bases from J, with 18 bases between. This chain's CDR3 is CAWSVLGGEGGEAFF. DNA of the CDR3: TGTGCCTGGAGTGTACTAGGGGGGGAAGGCGGTGAAGCTTTCTTT.

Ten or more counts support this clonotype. In nucleotides, the CDR3 is TGTGCCAGCAGCGAATCGCGTTGGGGGTATGAAGCTTTCTTT. This gives the protein CASSESRWGYEAFF. The chain recombines TRBV9 with TRBJ1-1; D perhaps matches TRBD1 (5 bases). CDR1 and CDR2 (germline): SGDLS, YYNGEE. The CDR3 has 14 amino acids. Trimming stripped 3 bases from V and 7 bases from J, with 16 bases between.

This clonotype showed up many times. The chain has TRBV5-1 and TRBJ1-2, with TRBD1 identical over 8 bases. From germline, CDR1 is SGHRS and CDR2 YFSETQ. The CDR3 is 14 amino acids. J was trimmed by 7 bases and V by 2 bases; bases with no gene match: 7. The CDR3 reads CASSFGQGVSGYTF. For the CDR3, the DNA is TGCGCCAGCAGCTTCGGACAGGGCGTTAGTGGCTACACCTTC.

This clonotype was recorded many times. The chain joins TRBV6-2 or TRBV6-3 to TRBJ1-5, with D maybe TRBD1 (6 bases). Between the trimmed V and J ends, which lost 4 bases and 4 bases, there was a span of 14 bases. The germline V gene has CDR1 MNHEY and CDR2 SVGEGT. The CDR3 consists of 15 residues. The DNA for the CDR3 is TGTGCCAGCAGTTCCCCAGACAGGTTGAATCAGCCCCAGCATTTT. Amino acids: CASSSPDRLNQPQHF.

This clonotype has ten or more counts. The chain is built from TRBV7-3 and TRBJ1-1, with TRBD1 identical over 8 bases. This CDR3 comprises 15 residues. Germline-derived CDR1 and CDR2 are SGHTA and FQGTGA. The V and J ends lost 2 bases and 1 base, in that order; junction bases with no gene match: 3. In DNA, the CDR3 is TGTGCCAGCAGCTTATTCGGGACAGGGAACACTGAAGCTTTCTTT. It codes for CASSLFGTGNTEAFF.

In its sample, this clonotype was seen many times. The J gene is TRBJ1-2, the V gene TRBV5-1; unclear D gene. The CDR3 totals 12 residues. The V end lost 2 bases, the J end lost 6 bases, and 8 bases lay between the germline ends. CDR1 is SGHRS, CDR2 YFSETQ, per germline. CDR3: CASSFSSHGYTF. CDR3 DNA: TGCGCCAGCAGCTTCTCTTCGCATGGCTACACCTTC. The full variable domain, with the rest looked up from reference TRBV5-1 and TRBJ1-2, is KAGVTQTPRYLIKTRGQQVTLSCSPISGHRSVSWYQQTPGQGLQFLFEYFSETQRNKGNFPGRFSGRQFSNSRSEMNVSTLELGDSALYLCASSFSSHGYTFGSGTRLTVV.

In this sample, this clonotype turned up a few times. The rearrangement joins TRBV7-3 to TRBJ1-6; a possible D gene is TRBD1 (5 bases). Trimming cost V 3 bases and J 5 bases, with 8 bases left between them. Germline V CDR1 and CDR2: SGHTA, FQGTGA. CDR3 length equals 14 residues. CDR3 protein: CASSFGTDNSPLHF. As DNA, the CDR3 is TGTGCCAGCAGCTTCGGGACGGATAATTCACCCCTCCACTTT.

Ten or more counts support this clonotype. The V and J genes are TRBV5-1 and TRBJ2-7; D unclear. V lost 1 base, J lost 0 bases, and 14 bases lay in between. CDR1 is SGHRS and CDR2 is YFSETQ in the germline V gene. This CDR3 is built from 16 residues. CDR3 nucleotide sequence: TGCGCCAGCAGCTTGCGACGGACGGAGAGCTCCTACGAGCAGTACTTC. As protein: CASSLRRTESSYEQYF.

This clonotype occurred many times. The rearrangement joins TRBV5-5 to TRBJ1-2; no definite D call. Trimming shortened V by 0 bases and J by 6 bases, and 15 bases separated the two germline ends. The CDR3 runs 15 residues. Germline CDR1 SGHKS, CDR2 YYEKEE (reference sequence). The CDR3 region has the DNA TGTGCCAGCAGCTTGGGGCCGTATATAAATGATGGCTACACCTTC. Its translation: CASSLGPYINDGYTF.

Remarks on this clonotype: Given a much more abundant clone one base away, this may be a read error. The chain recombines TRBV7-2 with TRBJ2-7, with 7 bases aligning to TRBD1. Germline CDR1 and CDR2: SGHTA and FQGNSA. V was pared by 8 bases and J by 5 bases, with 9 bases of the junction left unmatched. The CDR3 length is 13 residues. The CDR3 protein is CASGPRTGHEQYF. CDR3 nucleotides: TGTGCCAGCGGCCCTAGGACAGGCCACGAGCAGTACTTC.

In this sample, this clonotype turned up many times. The CDR3 DNA reads as TGTGCCAGCAGCTCCGCGACAGGCTCCTACGAGCAGTACTTC. It yields the protein CASSSATGSYEQYF. The V and J genes are TRBV7-2 and TRBJ2-7; D is possibly TRBD1 (6 bases). Trimming pared 4 bases from V and 0 bases from J, leaving 10 bases between. CDR1 SGHTA and CDR2 FQGNSA come from the germline V gene. This CDR3 comprises 14 residues.

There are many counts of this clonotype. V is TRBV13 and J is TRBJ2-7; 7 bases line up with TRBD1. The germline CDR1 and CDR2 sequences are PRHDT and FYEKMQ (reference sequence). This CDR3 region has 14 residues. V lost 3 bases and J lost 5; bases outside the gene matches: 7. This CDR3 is CASSFRDSIHEQYF. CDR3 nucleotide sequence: TGTGCCAGCAGCTTTAGGGACAGTATCCACGAGCAGTACTTC.

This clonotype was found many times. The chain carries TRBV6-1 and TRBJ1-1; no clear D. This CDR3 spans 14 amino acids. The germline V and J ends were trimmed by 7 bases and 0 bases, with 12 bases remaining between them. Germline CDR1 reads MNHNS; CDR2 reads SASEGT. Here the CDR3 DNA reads TGTGCCAGCACGTCCACCCAACTGAACACTGAAGCTTTCTTT. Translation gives CASTSTQLNTEAFF.

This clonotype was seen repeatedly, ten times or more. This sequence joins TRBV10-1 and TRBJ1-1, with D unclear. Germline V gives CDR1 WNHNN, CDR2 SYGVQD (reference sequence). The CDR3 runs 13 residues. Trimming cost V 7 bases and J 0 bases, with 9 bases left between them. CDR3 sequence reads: CASTRAVNTEAFF. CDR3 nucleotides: TGCGCCAGCACTCGGGCGGTGAACACTGAAGCTTTCTTT.

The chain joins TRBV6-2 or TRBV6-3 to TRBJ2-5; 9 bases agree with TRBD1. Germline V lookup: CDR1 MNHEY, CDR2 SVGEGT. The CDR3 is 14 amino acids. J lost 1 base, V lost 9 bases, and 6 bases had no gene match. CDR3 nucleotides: TGTGCCAGTAGACAGGGGGGAATCCAAGAGACCCAGTACTTC. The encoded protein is CASRQGGIQETQYF.

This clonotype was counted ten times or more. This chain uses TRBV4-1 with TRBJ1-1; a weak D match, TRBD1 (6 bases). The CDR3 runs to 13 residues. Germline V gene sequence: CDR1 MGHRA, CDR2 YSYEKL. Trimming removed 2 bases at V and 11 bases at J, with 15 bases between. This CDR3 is CASSQRGATVAFF. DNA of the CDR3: TGCGCCAGCAGCCAACGGGGGGCGACGGTGGCTTTCTTT.

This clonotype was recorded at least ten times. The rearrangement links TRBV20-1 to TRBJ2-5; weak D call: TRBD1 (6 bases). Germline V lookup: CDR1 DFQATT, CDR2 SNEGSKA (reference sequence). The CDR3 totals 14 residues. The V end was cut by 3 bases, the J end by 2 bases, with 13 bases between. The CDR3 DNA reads TGCAGTGCTAGTACGGGGCAGGGGCAAGAGACCCAGTACTTC. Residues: CSASTGQGQETQYF.

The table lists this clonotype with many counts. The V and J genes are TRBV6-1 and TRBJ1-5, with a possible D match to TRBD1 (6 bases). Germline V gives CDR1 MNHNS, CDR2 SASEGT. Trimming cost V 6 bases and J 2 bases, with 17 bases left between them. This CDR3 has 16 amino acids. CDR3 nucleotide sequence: TGTGCCAGCAGCCTTGACAGGCCCGGGCGCAATCAGCCCCAGCATTTT. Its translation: CASSLDRPGRNQPQHF.

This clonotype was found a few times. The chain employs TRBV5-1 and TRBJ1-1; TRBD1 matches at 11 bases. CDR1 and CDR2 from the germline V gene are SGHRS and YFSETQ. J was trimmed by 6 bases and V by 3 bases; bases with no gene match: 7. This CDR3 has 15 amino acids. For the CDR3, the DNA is TGCGCCAGCAGCTATTTCGGACAGGGGGCGTCTGAAGCTTTCTTT. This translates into CASSYFGQGASEAFF.

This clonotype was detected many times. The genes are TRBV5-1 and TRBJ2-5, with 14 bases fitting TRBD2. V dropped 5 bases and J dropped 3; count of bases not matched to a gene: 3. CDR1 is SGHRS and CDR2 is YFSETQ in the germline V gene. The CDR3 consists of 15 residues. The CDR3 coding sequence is TGCGCCAGCAGGACTAGCGGGGGGGTAGAAGAGACCCAGTACTTC. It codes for CASRTSGGVEETQYF.

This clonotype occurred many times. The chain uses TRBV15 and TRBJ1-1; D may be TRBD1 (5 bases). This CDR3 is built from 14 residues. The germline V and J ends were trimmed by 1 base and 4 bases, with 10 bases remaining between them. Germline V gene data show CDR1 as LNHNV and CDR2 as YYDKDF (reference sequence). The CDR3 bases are TGTGCCACCAGCAGAGGTCGGGACGGCACTGAAGCTTTCTTT. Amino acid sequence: CATSRGRDGTEAFF.

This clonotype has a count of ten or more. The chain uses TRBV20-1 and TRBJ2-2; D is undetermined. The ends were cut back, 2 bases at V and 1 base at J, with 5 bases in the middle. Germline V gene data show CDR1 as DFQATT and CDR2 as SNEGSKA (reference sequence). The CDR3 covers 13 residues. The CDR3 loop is CSARRQNTGELFF. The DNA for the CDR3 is TGCAGTGCTAGAAGGCAGAACACCGGGGAGCTGTTTTTT.

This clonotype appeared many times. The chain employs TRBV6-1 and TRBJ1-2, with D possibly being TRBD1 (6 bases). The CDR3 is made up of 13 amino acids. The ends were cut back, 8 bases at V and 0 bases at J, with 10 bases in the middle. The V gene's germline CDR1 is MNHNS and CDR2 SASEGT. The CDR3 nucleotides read TGTGCCAGCGACAGGCGAGCTAACTATGGCTACACCTTC. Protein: CASDRRANYGYTF.

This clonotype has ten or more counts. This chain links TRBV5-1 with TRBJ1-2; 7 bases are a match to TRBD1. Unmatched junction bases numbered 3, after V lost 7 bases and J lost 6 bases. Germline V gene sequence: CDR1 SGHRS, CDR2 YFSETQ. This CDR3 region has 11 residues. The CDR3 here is CASQGVDGYTF. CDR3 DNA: TGCGCCAGCCAGGGGGTAGATGGCTACACCTTC.

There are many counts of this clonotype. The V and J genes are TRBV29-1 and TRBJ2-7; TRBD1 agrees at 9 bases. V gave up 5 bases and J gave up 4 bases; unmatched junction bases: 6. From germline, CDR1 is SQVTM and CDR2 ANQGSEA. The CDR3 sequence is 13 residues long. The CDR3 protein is CSVTGTGMYEQYF. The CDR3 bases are TGCAGCGTTACCGGGACAGGGATGTACGAGCAGTACTTC.

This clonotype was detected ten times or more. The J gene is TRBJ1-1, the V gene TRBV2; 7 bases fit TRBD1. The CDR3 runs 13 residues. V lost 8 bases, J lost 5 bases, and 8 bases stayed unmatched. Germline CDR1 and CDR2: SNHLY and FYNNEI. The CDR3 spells CASAGQRGTEAFF. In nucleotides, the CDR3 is TGTGCCAGCGCGGGACAGCGGGGGACTGAAGCTTTCTTT. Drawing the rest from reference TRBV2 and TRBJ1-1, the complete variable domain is EPEVTQTPSHQVTQMGQEVILRCVPISNHLYFYWYRQILGQKVEFLVSFYNNEISEKSEIFDDQFSVERPDGSNFTLKIRSTKLEDSAMYFCASAGQRGTEAFFGQGTRLTVV.

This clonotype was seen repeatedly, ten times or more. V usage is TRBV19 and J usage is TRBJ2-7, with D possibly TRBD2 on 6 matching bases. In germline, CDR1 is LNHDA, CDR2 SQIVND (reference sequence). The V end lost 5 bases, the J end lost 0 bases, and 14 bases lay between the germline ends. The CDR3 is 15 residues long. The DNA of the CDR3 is TGTGCCAGTAGTCGCGTGGACGGGAGCTCCTACGAGCAGTACTTC. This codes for CASSRVDGSSYEQYF.

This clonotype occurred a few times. The DNA for the CDR3 is TGTGCCAGCTCACCACGGGCGGGGGAATTGGACACTGAAGCTTTCTTT. Protein product: CASSPRAGELDTEAFF. J is TRBJ1-1 and V is TRBV18, with D possibly matching TRBD1 (5 bases). Germline V gene lookup returns CDR1 KGHSH and CDR2 LQKENI. CDR3 size: 16 residues. Trimming pared 1 base from V and 3 bases from J, leaving 15 bases between. Full variable domain (missing parts from reference TRBV18 and TRBJ1-1): NAGVMQNPRHLVRRRGQEARLRCSPMKGHSHVYWYRQLPEEGLKFMVYLQKENIIDESGMPKERFSAEFPKEGPSILRIQQVVRGDSAAYFCASSPRAGELDTEAFFGQGTRLTVV.

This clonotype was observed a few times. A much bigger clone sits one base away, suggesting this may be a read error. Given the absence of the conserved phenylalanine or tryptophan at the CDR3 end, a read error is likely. The DNA of the CDR3 is TGTGCCACCAGCAGAGAGATTGTCTCTGGAAACACCATATATTAT. This sequence encodes CATSREIVSGNTIYY. The J gene is TRBJ1-3, the V gene TRBV15; D is uncertain. V was cut by 0 bases and J by 0 bases, with 6 bases left in between. From germline, CDR1 is LNHNV and CDR2 YYDKDF (reference sequence). The CDR3 has 15 residues.